This TCR beta chain was documented in a study of control samples from healthy donors and cancer patients. Here immunoSEQ multiplex PCR was the method, and the copy in TCRdb shows in-frame clones only, minus some. The sample lists roughly 45,000 clones, about 86% occurring once. Germline V gives CDR1 SGHTS, CDR2 YDEGEE. The CDR3 has 17 amino acids. V gave up 1 base and J gave up 2 bases; unmatched junction bases: 9. This receptor was obtained from a woman aged 45-59 years with lung cancer. Sequencing was carried out using PBMCs. The chain carries TRBV5-8 and TRBJ2-1; 7 nucleotides line up with TRBD1. CDR3: CASSLRKRTGPYNEQFF. In nucleotides, the CDR3 is TGTGCCAGCAGCTTGAGGAAGAGGACAGGACCCTACAATGAGCAGTTCTTC.